Below, 29 T cell receptor beta chains from the same sample are listed, as sequenced in a study of cytomegalovirus exposure and HLA in healthy donors. In the PCR, 60 Vbeta and 13 Jbeta primers were used. Produced via immunoSEQ multiplex PCR; TCRdb's table is partial and in-frame only. The sample shows approximately 190,000 clones, 75% to 85% of them seen only once. The source material was PBMCs. Source of these receptors: a woman in her thirties in good health and CMV-seropositive.

V usage is TRBV4-2 and J usage is TRBJ2-5, with D possibly matching TRBD2 (6 bases). V lost 3 bases and J 2 bases, leaving 16 bases between the germline ends. The length of the CDR3 is 16 residues. In germline, CDR1 is LGHNA, CDR2 YNFKEQ. Here the CDR3 reads CASSQMGRGIQETQYF. The CDR3 nucleotides read TGTGCCAGCAGCCAGATGGGGCGGGGAATTCAAGAGACCCAGTACTTC.

The chain is built from TRBV6-6 and TRBJ2-1; 9 bases are shared with TRBD2. There are 16 residues in the CDR3. The germline V gene has CDR1 MNHNY and CDR2 SVGAGI (reference sequence). V dropped 1 base and J dropped 5; count of bases not matched to a gene: 6. The CDR3 DNA sequence: TGTGCCAGCAGTTACTTGGGCGGGGGGGGAAACAATGAGCAGTTCTTC. This translates into CASSYLGGGGNNEQFF.

This sequence joins TRBV7-2 and TRBJ1-1; D remains unclear. Germline CDR1 and CDR2: SGHTA and FQGNSA. Between the trimmed V and J ends, which lost 1 base and 1 base, there was a span of 7 bases. The CDR3 spans 14 residues. The CDR3 sequence is CASSLVAANTEAFF. The DNA of the CDR3 is TGTGCCAGCAGCTTAGTAGCAGCGAACACTGAAGCTTTCTTT.

The chain recombines TRBV5-4 with TRBJ1-4; D gene ambiguous. CDR3 length: 12 amino acids. Trimming left V 0 bases short and J 8 bases short, with 5 bases between. Germline CDR1 reads SGHNT; CDR2 reads YYREEE (reference sequence). The CDR3 sequence is CASSLGGEKLFF. The CDR3 DNA follows: TGTGCCAGCAGCTTGGGCGGGGAAAAACTGTTTTTT.

The chain is built from TRBV21-1 and TRBJ1-3. TRBV21-1 is a pseudogene segment. This CDR3 comprises 14 residues. In DNA form, the CDR3 reads TGTGCCAGCAGCAAAGGCGTTGCTGGAAACACCATATATTTT. Translated, it gives CASSKGVAGNTIYF.

The chain links TRBV2 to TRBJ1-5; D is undetermined. V lost 4 bases, J lost 7 bases, and 14 bases lay in between. Germline CDR1 SNHLY, CDR2 FYNNEI. The CDR3 spans 14 residues. Here the CDR3 DNA reads TGTGCCAGCAGTGTTACCCGGGAAGGGCAGCCCCAGCATTTT. It is translated as CASSVTREGQPQHF.

The chain couples TRBV7-9 to TRBJ2-6; a possible D gene is TRBD2 (5 bases). Germline V gene sequence: CDR1 SEHNR, CDR2 FQNEAQ (reference sequence). CDR3 length equals 15 residues. V lost 1 base and J 3 bases, leaving 7 bases between the germline ends. CDR3: CASSLGRVGANVLTF. The CDR3 DNA sequence: TGTGCCAGCAGCTTAGGGCGGGTTGGGGCCAACGTCCTGACTTTC.

The rearrangement uses TRBV20-1 and TRBJ2-7; D uncertain. The V gene's germline CDR1 is DFQATT and CDR2 SNEGSKA (reference sequence). CDR3 size: 11 residues. With 6 bases removed from V and 6 bases from J, the gap between germline ends came to 12 bases. The CDR3: CSAGWVPEQYF. In DNA, the CDR3 is TGCAGTGCCGGGTGGGTTCCCGAGCAGTACTTC.

This clone was recorded a few times. The rearrangement uses TRBV30 and TRBJ1-5, with unresolved D. In germline, CDR1 is GTSNPN, CDR2 SVGIG (reference sequence). The CDR3 runs 12 residues. V was pared by 2 bases and J by 7 bases, with 9 bases between. CDR3 coding DNA: TGTGCCTGGAGTTCGAACCAGCAGCCCCAGCATTTT. It translates to CAWSSNQQPQHF.

This clone was observed a handful of times. The chain links TRBV21-1 to TRBJ2-7; whether TRBD1, the table's D call, matches the DNA was not checked. TRBV21-1 is marked as a pseudogene. The CDR3 runs to 16 residues. CDR3 in amino acids: CASSNKAGTGFCEQYF. As DNA, the CDR3 is TGTGCCAGCAGCAATAAAGCCGGGACAGGCTTTTGTGAGCAGTACTTC.

This chain uses TRBV6-1 with TRBJ2-2; TRBD1 aligns across 9 bases. The CDR3 loop spans 14 amino acids. V gave up 7 bases and J gave up 5 bases; unmatched junction bases: 5. The V gene's germline CDR1 is MNHNS and CDR2 SASEGT. This CDR3 is CASIRQGGTGELFF. CDR3 DNA sequence: TGTGCCAGCATAAGACAGGGGGGAACCGGGGAGCTGTTTTTT.

This rearrangement joins TRBV27 to TRBJ1-4; D is undetermined. CDR3 length: 16 residues. V was shortened by 6 bases and J by 3 bases, with 17 bases between the two germline ends. CDR1 and CDR2 from the germline V gene are MNHEY and SMNVEV (reference sequence). The CDR3: CASRHPYPRANEKLFF. Here the CDR3 DNA reads TGTGCCAGCAGACACCCATACCCCCGGGCTAATGAAAAACTGTTTTTT.

This chain uses TRBV27 with TRBJ1-4; possibly TRBD1 for D (5 bases). Germline assignment: CDR1 MNHEY and CDR2 SMNVEV (reference sequence). This CDR3 region has 16 residues. V was cut by 0 bases and J by 0 bases, with 8 bases left in between. The CDR3 protein is CASSLSGRSTNEKLFF. DNA for the CDR3: TGTGCCAGCAGTTTATCGGGGCGTTCAACTAATGAAAAACTGTTTTTT.

This clone was observed a few times. The chain employs TRBV11-2 and TRBJ2-1; maybe TRBD2 (6 bases). Trimming stripped 3 bases from V and 4 bases from J, with 13 bases between. Per the germline V gene, CDR1 is SGHAT and CDR2 is FQNNGV. This CDR3 is 15 amino acids long. The CDR3 spells CASSLAGGGYNEQFF. CDR3 nucleotide sequence: TGTGCCAGCAGCTTGGCCGGCGGAGGGTACAATGAGCAGTTCTTC.

V is TRBV18 and J is TRBJ2-7; weak D call: TRBD1 (6 bases). CDR1 and CDR2 (germline): KGHSH, LQKENI. Trimming took off 5 bases at V and 2 bases at J, with 10 bases between the two ends. The CDR3 spans 13 residues. Here the CDR3 DNA reads TGTGCCAGCTCATCAGACAGGACCTACGAGCAGTACTTC. It yields the protein CASSSDRTYEQYF.

The chain has TRBV6-6 and TRBJ2-1, with D possibly being TRBD2 (5 bases). The germline CDR1 and CDR2 sequences are MNHNY and SVGAGI (reference sequence). V lost 6 bases, J lost 6 bases, and 15 bases lay in between. The CDR3 sequence is 14 residues long. The CDR3 coding sequence is TGTGCCAGCAGAAGTAGAGGGAAGAGCAATGAGCAGTTCTTC. It translates to CASRSRGKSNEQFF.

This clone was seen a handful of times. The chain combines TRBV19 with TRBJ2-1; perhaps TRBD1 as D (5 bases). V lost 3 bases and J lost 8, with 20 bases in between. The CDR3 extends over 16 amino acids. Germline CDR1 is LNHDA and CDR2 is SQIVND (reference sequence). Written as DNA, the CDR3 is TGTGCCAGTAGTATCCTGAGGACCCCCGCCAGGGATGAGCAGTTCTTC. It yields the protein CASSILRTPARDEQFF. The variable domain in full, completed from reference TRBV19 and TRBJ2-1, reads DGGITQSPKYLFRKEGQNVTLSCEQNLNHDAMYWYRQDPGQGLRLIYYSQIVNDFQKGDIAEGYSVSREKKESFPLTVTSAQKNPTAFYLCASSILRTPARDEQFFGPGTRLTVL.

The chain couples TRBV4-1 to TRBJ2-3, with 11 bases that match TRBD2. The CDR3 spans 18 residues. Germline CDR1 reads MGHRA; CDR2 reads YSYEKL. With V trimmed by 0 bases and J by 2 bases, 7 bases remained unmatched. CDR3 nucleotide sequence: TGCGCCAGCAGCCAAGACCACCCTAGCGGGGGGTTCACAGATACGCAGTATTTT. This sequence encodes CASSQDHPSGGFTDTQYF.

The chain couples TRBV30 to TRBJ1-2, with D maybe TRBD1 (6 bases). Trimming left V 2 bases short and J 8 bases short, with 18 bases between. The CDR3 consists of 14 residues. In germline, CDR1 is GTSNPN, CDR2 SVGIG (reference sequence). The CDR3 DNA sequence: TGTGCCTGGAGTCACAACAGGGCCCAGGAGGGCTACACCTTC. Translating gives CAWSHNRAQEGYTF.

The gene calls are TRBV9 and TRBJ1-5; 7 nucleotides match TRBD1. CDR1 is SGDLS, CDR2 YYNGEE, per germline. This CDR3 comprises 15 residues. Trimming took 6 bases from V and 2 from J; bases not matched to a gene: 8. The CDR3 DNA sequence: TGTGCCAGCACGAGAATCACAGGGGGCAATCAGCCCCAGCATTTT. This translates into CASTRITGGNQPQHF.

This clone was observed a few times. The chain carries TRBV5-1 and TRBJ2-5; D may be TRBD1 (5 bases). The J call may not be correct, given that the DNA end is closer to TRBJ2-7. The CDR3 sequence is 14 residues long. Per germline, CDR1 SGHRS and CDR2 YFSETQ. CDR3 sequence: CASSLQTAFYEQYF. The DNA for the CDR3 is TGCGCCAGCAGCTTGCAGACAGCCTTCTACGAGCAGTACTTC.

The rearrangement joins TRBV30 to TRBJ1-6; D gene unclear. Germline CDR1 is GTSNPN and CDR2 is SVGIG (reference sequence). This CDR3 spans 16 amino acids. Trimming removed 3 bases at V and 0 bases at J, with 12 bases between. CDR3 in amino acids: CAWSARRSSYNSPLHF. The CDR3 DNA sequence: TGTGCCTGGAGCGCGCGACGGAGCTCCTATAATTCACCCCTCCACTTT.

The J gene is TRBJ2-7, the V gene TRBV5-1; TRBD1 might be the D (6 bases). The CDR3 has 16 amino acids. Trimming removed 4 bases from V and 3 bases from J, with 20 bases in between. CDR1 is SGHRS, CDR2 YFSETQ, per germline. The CDR3 here is CASSHHRADKGYEQYF. The CDR3 DNA reads TGCGCCAGCAGCCACCACAGGGCCGATAAAGGCTACGAGCAGTACTTC.

This chain links TRBV28 with TRBJ1-5; D ambiguous. The germline V gene has CDR1 MDHEN and CDR2 SYDVKM. The CDR3 is made up of 14 amino acids. Trimming pared 4 bases from V and 2 bases from J, leaving 9 bases between. CDR3 region: CASSSPGGNQPQHF. The CDR3 nucleotides read TGTGCCAGCAGTTCCCCCGGGGGCAATCAGCCCCAGCATTTT.

The chain couples TRBV7-9 to TRBJ2-5; 8 positions match TRBD1. V was pared by 0 bases and J by 5 bases, with 2 bases of the junction left unmatched. The CDR3 runs 14 residues. The V gene's germline CDR1 is SEHNR and CDR2 FQNEAQ (reference sequence). CDR3 sequence reads: CASSLADRDETQYF. In nucleotides, the CDR3 is TGTGCCAGCAGCTTAGCGGACAGGGACGAGACCCAGTACTTC.

The J gene is TRBJ1-4, the V gene TRBV5-6; D uncertain. There are 17 residues in the CDR3. Germline-derived CDR1 and CDR2 are SGHDT and YYEEEE. V lost 0 bases and J lost 4, with 16 bases in between. Here the CDR3 DNA reads TGTGCCAGCAGCTTGGGGCTTCCGGGGTCCGTTAATGAAAAACTGTTTTTT. Translating gives CASSLGLPGSVNEKLFF. The whole variable domain, remainder taken from reference TRBV5-6 and TRBJ1-4, is DAGVTQSPTHLIKTRGQQVTLRCSPKSGHDTVSWYQQALGQGPQFIFQYYEEEERQRGNFPDRFSGHQFPNYSSELNVNALLLGDSALYLCASSLGLPGSVNEKLFFGSGTQLSVL.

J is TRBJ2-1 and V is TRBV6-5, with TRBD1 matching 8 bases. V shed 6 bases and J 5 bases; nucleotides not matched to a gene: 9. CDR1 and CDR2 (germline): MNHEY, SVGAGI. There are 15 residues in the CDR3. The CDR3 here is CASSTGGHYDNEQFF. For the CDR3, the DNA is TGTGCCAGCAGCACAGGGGGTCACTACGACAATGAGCAGTTCTTC.

The chain has TRBV10-3 and TRBJ2-5; 8 nucleotides align to TRBD1. The DNA end is more similar to TRBJ2-7, so the J call may be wrong. Looked up from germline, CDR1 is ENHRY and CDR2 is SYGVKD. The length of the CDR3 is 13 residues. This CDR3 is CAISDRGFDEQYF. The CDR3 coding sequence is TGTGCCATCAGCGACAGGGGTTTCGACGAGCAGTACTTC.

J is TRBJ2-1 and V is TRBV19; 7 bases are a match to TRBD2. This CDR3 spans 15 amino acids. The J segment lost 8 bases and the V segment lost 6 bases, leaving 13 bases of the junction unmatched. Germline lookup yields CDR1 LNHDA and CDR2 SQIVND (reference sequence). CDR3 sequence reads: CASSPWRELQHEQFF. The CDR3 DNA reads TGTGCCAGTAGCCCATGGCGGGAGTTACAGCATGAGCAGTTCTTC.